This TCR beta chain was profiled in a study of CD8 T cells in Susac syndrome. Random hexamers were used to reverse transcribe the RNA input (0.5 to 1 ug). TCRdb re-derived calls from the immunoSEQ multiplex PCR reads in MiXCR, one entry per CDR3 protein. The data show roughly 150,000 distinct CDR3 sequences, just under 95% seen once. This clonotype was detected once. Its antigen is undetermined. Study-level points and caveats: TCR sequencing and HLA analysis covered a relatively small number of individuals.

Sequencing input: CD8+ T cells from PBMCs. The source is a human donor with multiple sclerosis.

The DNA of the CDR3 is TGTGCCAGCAGCTTAACCGCCAGACTAGAAGAGACCCAGTACTTC. Translation: CASSLTARLEETQYF. The chain recombines TRBV7-9 with TRBJ2-5; TRBD2 might be the D (6 bases). The germline V and J ends were trimmed by 2 bases and 3 bases, with 13 bases remaining between them. Germline CDR1 and CDR2: SEHNR and FQNEAQ (reference sequence). The length of the CDR3 is 15 residues.